These 28 T cell receptor beta chains came from one sample sequenced in a study of CD8 T cells in ankylosing spondylitis. TCRdb reprocessed the 5' RACE reads via MiXCR and lists one record per CDR3 protein. This repertoire shows approximately 250,000 distinct CDR3 sequences, about 10% found once; its top ten account for roughly 2.5%. Source material: blood, either unsorted or a sorted T cell fraction (not recorded which). The receptors originated from a male donor with ankylosing spondylitis or in good health (not recorded which).

This clonotype came up many times. The CDR3: CASSLAGPETQYF. CDR3 sequence (DNA): TGTGCCAGCAGCTTAGCGGGCCCCGAGACCCAGTACTTC. The gene calls are TRBV11-2 and TRBJ2-5; no definite D call. Trimming left V 1 base short and J 5 bases short, with 8 bases between. The CDR3 runs to 13 residues. Germline lookup yields CDR1 SGHAT and CDR2 FQNNGV.

This clonotype was counted many times. This rearrangement joins TRBV5-5 to TRBJ2-1, with D unresolved. The CDR3 totals 15 residues. Germline V lookup: CDR1 SGHKS, CDR2 YYEKEE (reference sequence). V was shortened by 2 bases and J by 2 bases, with 11 bases between the two germline ends. The DNA of the CDR3 is TGTGCCAGCAGCTTTCTCCCGGATGCCTACAATGAGCAGTTCTTC. This codes for CASSFLPDAYNEQFF.

The table lists this clonotype with many counts. The V gene is TRBV20-1, the J gene TRBJ1-1, with D possibly being TRBD1 (6 bases). From germline, CDR1 is DFQATT and CDR2 SNEGSKA (reference sequence). This CDR3 spans 13 amino acids. V lost 4 bases to trimming and J lost 4 bases, with 13 bases between them. CDR3 nucleotides: TGCAGTGCTACTTGGGGGGCGGGCACTGAAGCTTTCTTT. It translates to CSATWGAGTEAFF.

This clonotype was counted at least ten times. The chain uses TRBV20-1 and TRBJ2-1; TRBD2 aligns across 8 bases. Germline V CDR1 and CDR2: DFQATT, SNEGSKA (reference sequence). The CDR3 consists of 14 residues. Trimming removed 6 bases from V and 7 bases from J; junction bases left unmatched: 11. The CDR3: CSARPASGSNEQFF. CDR3 in DNA: TGCAGTGCCAGGCCCGCCAGCGGGAGTAATGAGCAGTTCTTC.

This clonotype was observed many times. The chain is built from TRBV25-1 and TRBJ1-5; 8 bases align to TRBD1. Germline CDR1 is MGHDK and CDR2 is SYGVNS. The CDR3 extends over 14 amino acids. V dropped 7 bases and J dropped 5; count of bases not matched to a gene: 7. In DNA form, the CDR3 reads TGTGCCAGCACCTCAGGGGGCGCGGATCAGCCCCAGCATTTT. As protein: CASTSGGADQPQHF.

This sequence joins TRBV29-1 and TRBJ2-7, with TRBD1 matching 8 bases. Trimming at V came to 1 base and at J to 6 bases, leaving 8 bases not matched to a gene. There are 14 residues in the CDR3. Looked up from germline, CDR1 is SQVTM and CDR2 is ANQGSEA. CDR3 nucleotide sequence: TGCAGCGTTGAAGGCCAGGGGGCGCCGGGCGAGCAGTACTTC. Amino acids: CSVEGQGAPGEQYF.

This clonotype was counted at least ten times. The chain recombines TRBV5-1 with TRBJ1-1; D gene ambiguous. V was clipped by 1 base and J by 7 bases, with 17 bases between them. The CDR3 length is 15 residues. From germline, CDR1 is SGHRS and CDR2 YFSETQ. The DNA for the CDR3 is TGCGCCAGCAGCTTGTTCTCCGGGAGAGAGGGTGAAGCTTTCTTT. This gives the protein CASSLFSGREGEAFF.

This clonotype occurred a few times. The J gene is TRBJ2-3, the V gene TRBV7-9, with D perhaps being TRBD1 or TRBD2 (5 bases each). The CDR3 spans 15 residues. V lost 5 bases to trimming and J lost 2 bases, with 14 bases between them. CDR1 and CDR2 from the germline V gene are SEHNR and FQNEAQ (reference sequence). The CDR3 DNA reads as TGTGCCAGCAGCCCCGGCTGGGGACCCACAGATACGCAGTATTTT. This gives the protein CASSPGWGPTDTQYF.

At least ten counts were recorded for this clonotype. The V call is TRBV10-3, the J call TRBJ2-3; tentatively, D is TRBD2 (5 bases). The V and J ends lost 2 bases and 1 base respectively, with 13 bases between them. Germline V CDR1 and CDR2: ENHRY, SYGVKD. This CDR3 has 16 amino acids. CDR3 amino acids: CAISETDSPGTDTQYF. DNA of the CDR3: TGTGCCATCAGTGAGACGGACTCACCCGGCACAGATACGCAGTATTTT.

The chain recombines TRBV11-2 with TRBJ2-5; TRBD2 aligns across 7 bases. The CDR3 has 15 amino acids. The V and J ends lost 0 bases and 6 bases, in that order; junction bases with no gene match: 7. Germline loops: CDR1 SGHAT, CDR2 FQNNGV. CDR3 DNA sequence: TGTGCCAGCAGCTTAGATCCCTCTAGCGGAAAGACCCAGTACTTC. Its translation: CASSLDPSSGKTQYF.

This clonotype has ten or more counts. The J gene is TRBJ2-1, the V gene TRBV7-2; 11 bases are shared with TRBD2. V trimming: 5 bases; J trimming: 8 bases; junction bases outside the gene matches: 11. The V gene's germline CDR1 is SGHTA and CDR2 FQGNSA. This CDR3 region has 16 residues. The CDR3 DNA follows: TGTGCCAGCAGCCCGTTAGCGGGAGGGCCTAGGTATGAGCAGTTCTTC. Translating gives CASSPLAGGPRYEQFF.

This clonotype was detected ten times or more. The chain joins TRBV20-1 to TRBJ1-3; no clear D. Trimming cost V 5 bases and J 4 bases, with 15 bases left between them. CDR3 size: 14 residues. Germline values: CDR1 DFQATT, CDR2 SNEGSKA (reference sequence). The CDR3 sequence: CSAVDGTRGNTIYF. For the CDR3, the DNA is TGCAGTGCTGTGGACGGAACGAGGGGAAACACCATATATTTT.

This clonotype came up many times. The chain employs TRBV9 and TRBJ2-1, with a weak D call TRBD1 (6 bases). CDR1 and CDR2 (germline): SGDLS, YYNGEE. Trimming pared 2 bases from V and 7 bases from J, leaving 19 bases between. The CDR3 runs 16 residues. The CDR3 spells CASSVSSQGWLNEQFF. For the CDR3, the DNA is TGTGCCAGCAGCGTTTCGTCGCAGGGGTGGTTAAATGAGCAGTTCTTC.

This clonotype was detected many times. The chain employs TRBV7-2 and TRBJ2-3; D is ambiguous. This CDR3 contains 13 residues. The V end was cut by 2 bases, the J end by 3 bases, with 6 bases between. The V gene's germline CDR1 is SGHTA and CDR2 FQGNSA. CDR3: CASSLPLTDTQYF. The CDR3 bases are TGTGCCAGCAGCTTACCCCTTACAGATACGCAGTATTTT. Combining the CDR3 with reference TRBV7-2 and TRBJ2-3 gives the whole variable domain GAGVSQSPSNKVTEKGKDVELRCDPISGHTALYWYRQSLGQGLEFLIYFQGNSAPDKSGLPSDRFSAERTGGSVSTLTIQRTQQEDSAVYLCASSLPLTDTQYFGPGTRLTVL.

This clonotype was detected many times. The chain joins TRBV6-1 to TRBJ2-5; D may be TRBD2 (7 bases). The V and J ends lost 5 bases and 5 bases respectively, with 18 bases between them. Germline V lookup: CDR1 MNHNS, CDR2 SASEGT. This CDR3 has 15 residues. CDR3 nucleotides: TGTGCCAGCAGTAGGGGGGGAGGACAGACGGAGACCCAGTACTTC. It yields the protein CASSRGGGQTETQYF.

This clonotype was seen repeatedly, ten times or more. J is TRBJ1-5 and V is TRBV25-1; no clear D. The CDR3 loop spans 14 amino acids. Germline assignment: CDR1 MGHDK and CDR2 SYGVNS. V gave up 8 bases and J gave up 0 bases, with 11 bases separating them. In DNA, the CDR3 is TGTGCCAGCCAACGAGGCGGTAGCAATCAGCCCCAGCATTTT. It translates to CASQRGGSNQPQHF.

This clonotype has ten or more counts. The chain carries TRBV25-1 and TRBJ2-5; a possible D gene is TRBD1 (6 bases). The CDR3 sequence is 13 residues long. CDR1 is MGHDK and CDR2 is SYGVNS in the germline V gene. Trimming cost V 8 bases and J 3 bases, with 13 bases left between them. The CDR3 loop is CASGFRQEETQYF. In DNA, the CDR3 is TGTGCCAGCGGATTCAGACAGGAAGAGACCCAGTACTTC.

The sample holds many counts of this clonotype. CDR3 DNA sequence: TGCAGCGTTGTCGCAGCAGTGGACTCCCCCCGCTACAATGAGCAGTTCTTC. It is translated as CSVVAAVDSPRYNEQFF. This chain uses TRBV29-1 with TRBJ2-1; tentative D call: TRBD2 (5 bases). This CDR3 has 17 residues. The germline CDR1 and CDR2 sequences are SQVTM and ANQGSEA. V lost 4 bases and J 3 bases, leaving 22 bases between the germline ends.

Turning to this clonotype: A clone one base away is much larger, so this may be a read error. The chain uses TRBV29-1 and TRBJ2-1; D gene ambiguous. Deletions cut 8 bases from V and 15 bases from J, with 23 bases between. This CDR3 is built from 12 residues. CDR1 SQVTM and CDR2 ANQGSEA come from the germline V gene. CDR3 bases: TGCAGCATTGGACCTGGGCAAGGTAAAGGGTTCTTC. As protein: CSIGPGQGKGFF.

Ten or more counts support this clonotype. The chain carries TRBV20-1 and TRBJ2-1; D is ambiguous. The CDR3 is 11 amino acids. Between the trimmed V and J ends, which lost 5 bases and 4 bases, there was a span of 6 bases. The germline CDR1 and CDR2 sequences are DFQATT and SNEGSKA (reference sequence). The DNA for the CDR3 is TGCAGTGCTGGGAAATACAATGAGCAGTTCTTC. As protein: CSAGKYNEQFF.

This clonotype was detected ten times or more. The V gene is TRBV5-1, the J gene TRBJ1-4; the match to TRBD1 covers 10 bases. Germline V gene sequence: CDR1 SGHRS, CDR2 YFSETQ. The CDR3 contains 17 residues. V lost 3 bases and J lost 7; bases outside the gene matches: 12. The CDR3 spells CASSSVPGQGSSEKLFF. CDR3 sequence (DNA): TGCGCCAGCAGCTCGGTCCCGGGACAGGGGAGTAGTGAAAAACTGTTTTTT.

This clonotype was picked up many times. This chain connects TRBV15 to TRBJ2-7; D is perhaps TRBD1 (6 bases). The CDR3 has 16 residues. V was pared by 3 bases and J by 4 bases, with 19 bases between. Per germline, CDR1 LNHNV and CDR2 YYDKDF (reference sequence). Here the CDR3 reads CATSRGGSGVAYEQYF. CDR3 bases: TGTGCCACCAGCAGGGGTGGGTCAGGGGTGGCGTACGAGCAGTACTTC.

J is TRBJ2-5 and V is TRBV30, with TRBD2 matching 10 bases. The CDR3 is made up of 14 amino acids. After removal of 2 bases from V and 4 bases from J, the junction contained 4 bases not matched to a gene. Germline V gives CDR1 GTSNPN, CDR2 SVGIG (reference sequence). The CDR3 reads CAWSSSGRGETQYF. CDR3 coding DNA: TGTGCCTGGAGTTCAAGCGGGAGGGGAGAGACCCAGTACTTC.

This clonotype was detected many times. The V and J genes are TRBV29-1 and TRBJ1-5, with 12 nucleotides matching TRBD1. Germline assignment: CDR1 SQVTM and CDR2 ANQGSEA. The V and J ends lost 2 bases and 7 bases, in that order; junction bases with no gene match: 6. This CDR3 has 15 residues. CDR3 region: CSVEKGQGAGQPQHF. The CDR3 coding sequence is TGCAGCGTTGAAAAGGGACAGGGGGCAGGGCAGCCCCAGCATTTT.

The sample holds many counts of this clonotype. The chain couples TRBV7-9 to TRBJ2-3, with D possibly being TRBD2 (6 bases). Per germline, CDR1 SEHNR and CDR2 FQNEAQ (reference sequence). V was cut by 8 bases and J by 4 bases, with 16 bases left in between. CDR3 length: 14 amino acids. CDR3 bases: TGTGCCAGCGGGGACTTATTAGGGGCAGATACGCAGTATTTT. Its translation: CASGDLLGADTQYF.

There are many counts of this clonotype. The V and J genes are TRBV20-1 and TRBJ2-1; 11 positions agree with TRBD2. The germline gives CDR1 DFQATT, CDR2 SNEGSKA (reference sequence). V lost 2 bases and J lost 4; bases outside the gene matches: 4. The CDR3 is 15 amino acids. The CDR3 region is CSARRASGRYNEQFF. CDR3 nucleotides: TGCAGTGCTAGAAGGGCTAGCGGGAGGTACAATGAGCAGTTCTTC.

The table lists this clonotype with many counts. J is TRBJ2-1 and V is TRBV6-5; tentatively, D is TRBD2 (6 bases). Germline assignment: CDR1 MNHEY and CDR2 SVGAGI. V lost 7 bases to trimming and J lost 3 bases, with 13 bases between them. CDR3 length: 14 residues. CDR3 nucleotide sequence: TGTGCCAGCATTAGCGGAGTTTACTACAATGAGCAGTTCTTC. As protein: CASISGVYYNEQFF.

The J gene is TRBJ2-1, the V gene TRBV6-1; 14 bases are shared with TRBD2. This CDR3 is 16 amino acids long. With 6 bases clipped from V and 5 bases from J, the junction kept 6 bases outside the gene matches. Germline V gene data show CDR1 as MNHNS and CDR2 as SASEGT. The CDR3 spells CASRSRTSGGHNEQFF. The CDR3 DNA follows: TGTGCCAGCAGGAGCCGGACTAGCGGGGGGCACAATGAGCAGTTCTTC.